The rows below give T cell receptor beta chains drawn from one sample of a study of breast tumors, draining lymph nodes, adjacent tissues. One entry per CDR3 protein results from TCRdb running MiXCR on the multiplex PCR reads. The sample has 200,000 to 300,000 distinct CDR3 sequences; under 35% are singletons. The sequenced sample consisted of axillary lymph node tissue. Receptors originate from a female donor with breast cancer. Some clones in this sample may be carry-over from other donors' samples. Each CDR3 is given with its conserved first and last residue. D genes are given only for firm matches. For some rows the clone size is stated as once, few or many, or as a class when expanded; others skip it.

clone_size j_call d_call v_call cdr3_nt cdr3_aa
. TRBJ1-2 . TRBV15 TGCGCCACCAGCAGAGATCTTGAGACCCCGCGGGGCTACACCTTC CATSRDLETPRGYTF
many TRBJ2-5 TRBD2 TRBV11-2 TGTGCCAGCAGCACCGGGACTAGCGGGAGGGGGGAGACCCAGTACTTC CASSTGTSGRGETQYF
. TRBJ2-2 . TRBV12-3/TRBV12-4 TGTGCCAGCAGACTCGCCCTAAGGGGGAGAGGGGGCACCGGGGAGCTGTTTTTT CASRLALRGRGGTGELFF
many TRBJ2-7 . TRBV20-1 TGCAGTGCCCGTGACCCCGGCTCTTCCTACGAGCAGTACTTC CSARDPGSSYEQYF
many TRBJ1-5 . TRBV4-1 TGCGCCAGCAGCCGAAGCGGGCCCAATCAGCCCCAGCATTTT CASSRSGPNQPQHF
. TRBJ2-1 TRBD1 TRBV24-1 TGTGCCACCAGTGACCCAGGACAGGGAGAAAAGAATGAGCAGTTCTTC CATSDPGQGEKNEQFF
few TRBJ2-1 . TRBV12-3/TRBV12-4 TGTGCCAGCAGTTTATCCCTAGGGGGACTATTCTACTACAATGAGCAGTTCTTC CASSLSLGGLFYYNEQFF
many TRBJ2-3 . TRBV30 TGTGCCTGGAGTGATCCGGGGGCCGGAGATACGCAGTATTTT CAWSDPGAGDTQYF
many TRBJ2-7 . TRBV4-2 TGTGCCAGCAGCCAAGGGCCAGCCCCAGGCTACGAGCAGTACTTC CASSQGPAPGYEQYF
many TRBJ2-1 TRBD2 TRBV13 TGTGCCAGCAGCTTTCGTAGCGGGAGAAATGAGCAGTTCTTC CASSFRSGRNEQFF
many TRBJ1-2 TRBD1 TRBV4-3 TGCGCCAGCAGCCAAGTGGGACAGCGACCTAACTATGGCTACACCTTC CASSQVGQRPNYGYTF
many TRBJ2-5 TRBD2 TRBV7-9 TGTGCCAGCAGCTTAGGGAATAGCGGGGAGACCCAGTACTTC CASSLGNSGETQYF
many TRBJ1-5 TRBD1 TRBV19 TGTGCCAGTAGTATAGTGCGGACAGGGCTCAATCAGCCCCAGCATTTT CASSIVRTGLNQPQHF
. TRBJ2-3 . TRBV3-1 TGTGCCAGCAGCCAAGTTTCGGGTTTATACACAGATACGCAGTATTTT CASSQVSGLYTDTQYF
many TRBJ1-2 . TRBV7-3 TGTGCCAGCAGCCGGGGGGGGGACTATGGCTACACCTTC CASSRGGDYGYTF
. TRBJ2-1 TRBD1 TRBV24-1 TGTGCCACCAGTGATTTTCCGGGACAGAGCTCCTACAATGAGCAGTTCTTC CATSDFPGQSSYNEQFF
many TRBJ2-7 TRBD2 TRBV13 TGTGCCAGCAGCTTAGGTATTAGCGGGAGCTACGAGCAGTACTTC CASSLGISGSYEQYF
few TRBJ2-2 TRBD1 TRBV5-6 TGTGCCAGCAGCTTTGGACAGGCTCGCACCGGGGAGCTGTTTTTT CASSFGQARTGELFF
. TRBJ1-2 TRBD1 TRBV5-1 TGCGCCAGCAGCTCCCCGGGACAGGGGGCCTTTAACTATGGCTACACCTTC CASSSPGQGAFNYGYTF
many TRBJ1-5 . TRBV12-3/TRBV12-4 TGTGCCAGCAGTTTCTCTTTACCTCAGCCCCAGCATTTT CASSFSLPQPQHF
. TRBJ1-2 . TRBV6-5 TGTGCCAGCAGTTACTCGAGCAGGGGCTACACCTTC CASSYSSRGYTF
many TRBJ1-4 . TRBV19 TGTGCCAGTAGTATAGTAGCAACTCCTAATGAAAAACTGTTTTTT CASSIVATPNEKLFF
once TRBJ2-7 TRBD2 TRBV28 TGTGCCAGTTCAGGGACCCGCGGGAGACAGTACTTC CASSGTRGRQYF
. TRBJ2-2 . TRBV30 TGTGCCTGGAGTGTACGTGGCGGGGAGCTGTTTTTT CAWSVRGGELFF
few TRBJ2-2 TRBD2 TRBV20-1 TGCAGTGCTAATTCGAAAGGGGAGGGTCCGACCGGGGAGCTGTTTTTT CSANSKGEGPTGELFF
many TRBJ1-5 . TRBV20-1 TGCAGTGCTAGAGGGGGGGGACTTCTTCCCCAGCATTTT CSARGGGLLPQHF
many TRBJ2-1 TRBD2 TRBV2 TGTGCCAGCAGTACTCCTAGCGGGAGGGGGAATGAGCAGTTCTTC CASSTPSGRGNEQFF
many TRBJ2-1 TRBD2 TRBV9 TGTGCCAGCAGCGTAGGGTTAGCGGGATCCCATGAGCAGTTCTTC CASSVGLAGSHEQFF
many TRBJ2-5 TRBD1 TRBV14 TGTGCCAGCAGCCAAGTCCATTTCTGGGGGACAGGGGGCGAGGAGACCCAGTACTTC CASSQVHFWGTGGEETQYF
many TRBJ2-5 . TRBV24-1 TGTGCCACCAGTGAAGCCGGGGCCAGGGGGACCCAGTACTTC CATSEAGARGTQYF
. TRBJ2-6 TRBD1 TRBV2 TGTGCCAGCAGAAGGACAGGGGCTAGCGGGGCCAACGTCCTGACTTTC CASRRTGASGANVLTF
. TRBJ2-3 TRBD1 TRBV12-3/TRBV12-4 TGTGCCAGCAGTCTCGAACAGGGGCTGACAGATACGCAGTGTTTT CASSLEQGLTDTQCF
many TRBJ2-2 . TRBV5-1 TGCGCCAGCAGCTTGGGTTCCAGGACCTTAACCGGGGAGCTGTTTTTT CASSLGSRTLTGELFF
many TRBJ2-3 TRBD1 TRBV9 TGTGCCAGCAGCTTTTCCAGGGGGACGACAGATACGCAGTATTTT CASSFSRGTTDTQYF
many TRBJ2-2 . TRBV25-1 TGTGCCAGCAGTTTGGGCACGAACACCGGGGAGCTGTTTTTT CASSLGTNTGELFF
many TRBJ1-2 TRBD1 TRBV7-9 TGTGCCAGCAGCTACGGACAGGTATTGGGATATGGCTACACCTTC CASSYGQVLGYGYTF
few TRBJ1-1 TRBD1 TRBV25-1 TGTGCCAGCAGTGAGACACAGGGGTTTGAAGCTTTCTTT CASSETQGFEAFF
medium-sized TRBJ2-3 TRBD2 TRBV29-1 TGCAGCGAAAGCGGGACTAGCACAGATACGCAGTATTTT CSESGTSTDTQYF
. TRBJ2-7 TRBD1 TRBV28 TGTGCCAGCAGTCGGATTAGGACAGGTACCTACGAGCAGTACTTC CASSRIRTGTYEQYF
. TRBJ2-7 . TRBV20-1 TGCAGTGCTAGAGGGGGTCGCTCCGAAAACTTC CSARGGRSENF
. TRBJ2-7 TRBD2 TRBV20-1 TGCAGTGCTAGTAACCCTGCGGGTTGGGCTAGCGGGAGTTACGAGCAGTACTTC CSASNPAGWASGSYEQYF
few TRBJ1-1 . TRBV20-1 TGCAGTGCCAATACGGACCCGGCTGAAGCTTTCTTT CSANTDPAEAFF
many TRBJ2-2 TRBD2 TRBV19 TGTGCCAGCGGACTAGCGGGGAACACCGGGGAGCTGTTTTTT CASGLAGNTGELFF
. TRBJ2-2 TRBD2 TRBV27 TGTGCCAGCAGTTTAGTACTAGCGGGAGTACGGGGCACCGGGGAGCTGTTTTTT CASSLVLAGVRGTGELFF
. TRBJ2-7 TRBD2 TRBV7-9 TGTGCCAGCAGCTCACCGGGAGGGCCCTACGAGCAGTACTTC CASSSPGGPYEQYF
. TRBJ2-7 TRBD2 TRBV3-1 TGTGCCAGCAGCTCAGCGGGAGACTACGAGCAGTACTTC CASSSAGDYEQYF
many TRBJ2-7 . TRBV20-1 TGCAGTGCTAGTACCGACCGGGACGAAAACTACGAGCAGTACTTC CSASTDRDENYEQYF
many TRBJ2-7 TRBD2 TRBV20-1 TGCAGTGCTAGGGTGGTAGCGGGAAACCTGGGTGGCGAGCAGTACTTC CSARVVAGNLGGEQYF
many TRBJ2-3 TRBD2 TRBV24-1 TGTGCCACCAGTGACCCCACTAGCGGGAGCACAGATACGCAGTATTTT CATSDPTSGSTDTQYF
. TRBJ1-3 . TRBV5-6 TGTGCCAGCAGCAAGACGGGGGGCTATGGAAACACCATATATTTT CASSKTGGYGNTIYF
once TRBJ1-2 TRBD1 TRBV2 TGTGCCAGCCCCGGGACAGGGCATGGCTACACCTTC CASPGTGHGYTF
many TRBJ1-2 . TRBV9 TGTGCCAGCAGCGTAGATCCGGACACCTTCCCCTATGGCTACACCTTC CASSVDPDTFPYGYTF